The next 20 T cell receptor beta chains were all read from a single sample in a study of T cell clonotyping in hematopoietic cell transplantation. Sequencing was performed with immunoSEQ multiplex PCR; in TCRdb, only in-frame clones are kept and a portion is missing. The sample shows around 15,000 clones, about 90% of them seen only once. The sequenced sample was peripheral blood mononuclear cells. These receptors came from a man aged 35 to 55 in good health. Some clones in this sample may be carry-over from other donors' samples.

As regards this clone: One end of the junction does not line up with germline, which may come from a read error. This chain joins TRBV6-5 and TRBJ1-6; D uncertain. The germline CDR1 and CDR2 sequences are MNHEY and SVGAGI. The CDR3 covers 11 residues. The DNA for the CDR3 is TGTGCCAGCAGTTACTCAGGGTCGTGGGACTTT. It yields the protein CASSYSGSWDF.

The V gene is TRBV6-5, the J gene TRBJ1-4, with D tentatively TRBD1 (5 bases). The CDR3 runs 14 residues. Germline lookup yields CDR1 MNHEY and CDR2 SVGAGI. The germline V and J ends were trimmed by 0 bases and 10 bases, with 12 bases remaining between them. The CDR3 loop is CASSYSSGGGKLFF. In DNA form, the CDR3 reads TGTGCCAGCAGTTACTCGAGTGGGGGGGGAAAACTGTTTTTT.

The CDR3: CASSWDLTAEEKLFF. CDR3 nucleotides: TGTGCCAGCAGCTGGGACCTAACAGCGGAAGAAAAACTGTTTTTT. The chain carries TRBV6-1 and TRBJ1-4; possible D gene TRBD1, 5 bases. V shed 6 bases and J shed 8 bases, with 19 bases lying between them. CDR1 is MNHNS, CDR2 SASEGT, per germline. This CDR3 contains 15 residues.

This CDR3 reads CAWDRGVGYTF. CDR3 DNA sequence: TGTGCCTGGGACAGGGGAGTTGGCTACACCTTC. V is TRBV30 and J is TRBJ1-2; TRBD1 matches 8 bases. Germline assignment: CDR1 GTSNPN and CDR2 SVGIG (reference sequence). V trimming: 5 bases; J trimming: 7 bases; junction bases outside the gene matches: 3. The CDR3 sequence is 11 residues long.

V gene TRBV9 combines with J gene TRBJ2-5; possible D gene TRBD2, 6 bases. Germline CDR1 SGDLS, CDR2 YYNGEE. V lost 0 bases and J 2 bases, leaving 8 bases between the germline ends. The CDR3 runs to 14 residues. CDR3 coding DNA: TGTGCCAGCAGCGTAGTTGGGGGGCAAGAGACCCAGTACTTC. Its translation is CASSVVGGQETQYF. Based on the CDR3 plus reference TRBV9 and TRBJ2-5, the full variable domain is DSGVTQTPKHLITATGQRVTLRCSPRSGDLSVYWYQQSLDQGLQFLIQYYNGEERAKGNILERFSAQQFPDLHSELNLSSLELGDSALYFCASSVVGGQETQYFGPGTRLLVL.

The chain is built from TRBV11-1 and TRBJ1-1, with D unclear. In germline, CDR1 is SGHAT, CDR2 FQDESV (reference sequence). The V and J ends lost 1 base and 1 base respectively, with 4 bases between them. The CDR3 has 13 amino acids. In nucleotides, the CDR3 is TGTGCCAGCAGCTTAGGACAGAACACTGAAGCTTTCTTT. Amino acids: CASSLGQNTEAFF.

The chain has TRBV5-6 and TRBJ2-7; the D call may be TRBD1 or TRBD2 (5 bases each). Between the trimmed V and J ends, which lost 4 bases and 0 bases, there was a span of 14 bases. CDR1 is SGHDT, CDR2 YYEEEE, per germline. The length of the CDR3 is 15 residues. For the CDR3, the DNA is TGTGCCAGCAGCAGAGGGACGAGGAGCTCCTACGAGCAGTACTTC. Protein sequence: CASSRGTRSSYEQYF.

In DNA form, the CDR3 reads TGTGCCAGCAGCTTAACCCCTCCGGGACTAGCGGGGGGCACAGATACGCAGTATTTT. Translating it yields CASSLTPPGLAGGTDTQYF. The chain has TRBV7-3 and TRBJ2-3; 14 positions match TRBD2. Germline V gene data show CDR1 as SGHTA and CDR2 as FQGTGA. The CDR3 extends over 19 amino acids. With V trimmed by 0 bases and J by 1 base, 6 bases remained unmatched.

This chain links TRBV4-1 with TRBJ2-1; D is possibly TRBD1 or TRBD2 (5 bases each). Trimming took 1 base from V and 3 from J, leaving 10 bases between them. The CDR3 covers 15 residues. The germline V gene has CDR1 MGHRA and CDR2 YSYEKL. The DNA for the CDR3 is TGCGCCAGCAGCCAAGTGGGACGGCTCTACAATGAGCAGTTCTTC. It codes for CASSQVGRLYNEQFF.

This chain connects TRBV30 to TRBJ2-4, with no clear D. CDR1 GTSNPN and CDR2 SVGIG come from the germline V gene (reference sequence). The CDR3 has 12 amino acids. The V and J ends lost 3 bases and 5 bases respectively, with 8 bases between them. The CDR3 loop is CAWSDGENIQYF. The CDR3 nucleotides read TGTGCCTGGAGCGACGGCGAAAACATTCAGTACTTC.

The gene calls are TRBV7-9 and TRBJ2-2; D ambiguous. This CDR3 is 14 amino acids long. The germline V gene has CDR1 SEHNR and CDR2 FQNEAQ (reference sequence). Trimming took off 1 base at V and 0 bases at J, with 3 bases between the two ends. The CDR3 DNA sequence: TGTGCCAGCAGCTTAGTTACGAACACCGGGGAGCTGTTTTTT. Translated: CASSLVTNTGELFF.

This clone occurred once. This chain uses TRBV4-3 with TRBJ2-2, with D maybe TRBD1 (6 bases). The CDR3 runs to 18 residues. The germline V gene encodes CDR1 LGHNA and CDR2 YSLEER. Deletions cut 0 bases from V and 5 bases from J, with 19 bases between. The CDR3: CASSQEWGLGQMTGELFF. The CDR3 DNA follows: TGCGCCAGCAGCCAAGAGTGGGGGTTAGGACAGATGACCGGGGAGCTGTTTTTT.

V and J are TRBV6-4 and TRBJ2-1; TRBD2 matches 12 bases. Looked up from germline, CDR1 is MRHNA and CDR2 is SNTAGT. The V gene end was trimmed by 0 bases and the J gene end by 6 bases; junction bases not matched to a gene: 0. CDR3 length: 15 amino acids. The CDR3 bases are TGTGCCAGCAGTGACTCGACTAGCGGGAGCAATGAGCAGTTCTTC. Its protein is CASSDSTSGSNEQFF.

The V and J genes are TRBV2 and TRBJ1-5; D might be TRBD1 (5 bases). The CDR3 has 17 amino acids. Germline assignment: CDR1 SNHLY and CDR2 FYNNEI. V was pared by 0 bases and J by 4 bases, with 16 bases between. The CDR3 protein is CASSEAGVEWGNQPQHF. For the CDR3, the DNA is TGTGCCAGCAGTGAAGCGGGGGTAGAGTGGGGGAATCAGCCCCAGCATTTT.

The rearrangement links TRBV29-1 to TRBJ2-6; D uncertain. Trimming stripped 3 bases from V and 4 bases from J, with 4 bases between. There are 12 residues in the CDR3. CDR1 is SQVTM, CDR2 ANQGSEA, per germline. The CDR3 loop is CSVESGANVLTF. The CDR3 nucleotides are TGCAGCGTTGAGTCCGGGGCCAACGTCCTGACTTTC.

The V and J genes are TRBV28 and TRBJ1-1, with D uncertain. The V gene's germline CDR1 is MDHEN and CDR2 SYDVKM. This CDR3 spans 13 amino acids. V lost 6 bases to trimming and J lost 4 bases, with 12 bases between them. The CDR3 region has the DNA TGTGCCAGCAGCTTACTTGCAGGCACTGAAGCTTTCTTT. Amino acid sequence: CASSLLAGTEAFF.

V is TRBV5-4 and J is TRBJ2-7; 9 bases map to TRBD1. The CDR3 covers 13 residues. The trim removed 3 bases at V and 6 bases at J, leaving 4 bases unmatched. Germline V gives CDR1 SGHNT, CDR2 YYREEE (reference sequence). In nucleotides, the CDR3 is TGTGCCAGCAGCTCCGGGACAGGGACCGAGCAGTACTTC. This encodes CASSSGTGTEQYF.

J is TRBJ1-1 and V is TRBV10-2, with a possible D match to TRBD1 (6 bases). The germline gives CDR1 WSHSY, CDR2 SAAADI. The CDR3 is made up of 12 amino acids. Trimming removed 2 bases at V and 8 bases at J, with 9 bases between. The CDR3 sequence is CASSEAGQEAFF. CDR3 nucleotides: TGCGCCAGCAGTGAGGCCGGACAGGAAGCTTTCTTT.

The DNA for the CDR3 is TGTGCCAGCAGTTACGCCAGACAGGTGGGAGCCGAGCAGTACTTC. It translates to CASSYARQVGAEQYF. J is TRBJ2-7 and V is TRBV6-5; weak D call: TRBD1 (6 bases). This CDR3 is built from 15 residues. Trimming left V 2 bases short and J 6 bases short, with 17 bases between. Germline V gives CDR1 MNHEY, CDR2 SVGAGI.

V is TRBV19 and J is TRBJ1-5; TRBD1 matches at 7 bases. Trimming took 4 bases from V and 2 from J; bases not matched to a gene: 5. Germline V gives CDR1 LNHDA, CDR2 SQIVND (reference sequence). The CDR3 runs 15 residues. CDR3 nucleotide sequence: TGTGCCAGTAGTAGACAGGGATTCGGCAATCAGCCCCAGCATTTT. It codes for CASSRQGFGNQPQHF.